The TCR beta chain described here comes from a study of blood T cell repertoires in COVID-19. In the study overall: The study drew acute and convalescent COVID-19 samples from the United States, Italy and Spain.

The repertoire was sequenced with immunoSEQ multiplex PCR; TCRdb's copy has only in-frame clones and lacks some. The sample includes 300,000 to 400,000 clones, 75% to 85% seen only once; the top ten take just over 7%. This clone was detected only once. The sequence was collected from a human donor in a cohort sampled during active COVID-19. Specimen: peripheral blood.

CDR3 coding DNA: TGTGCCAGCAGCTTGGAACAGAGGGATGAAAAACTGTTTTTT. Protein: CASSLEQRDEKLFF. The V gene is TRBV5-6, the J gene TRBJ1-4; no clear D gene. From germline, CDR1 is SGHDT and CDR2 YYEEEE. This CDR3 contains 14 residues. The V and J ends lost 0 bases and 6 bases respectively, with 9 bases between them.